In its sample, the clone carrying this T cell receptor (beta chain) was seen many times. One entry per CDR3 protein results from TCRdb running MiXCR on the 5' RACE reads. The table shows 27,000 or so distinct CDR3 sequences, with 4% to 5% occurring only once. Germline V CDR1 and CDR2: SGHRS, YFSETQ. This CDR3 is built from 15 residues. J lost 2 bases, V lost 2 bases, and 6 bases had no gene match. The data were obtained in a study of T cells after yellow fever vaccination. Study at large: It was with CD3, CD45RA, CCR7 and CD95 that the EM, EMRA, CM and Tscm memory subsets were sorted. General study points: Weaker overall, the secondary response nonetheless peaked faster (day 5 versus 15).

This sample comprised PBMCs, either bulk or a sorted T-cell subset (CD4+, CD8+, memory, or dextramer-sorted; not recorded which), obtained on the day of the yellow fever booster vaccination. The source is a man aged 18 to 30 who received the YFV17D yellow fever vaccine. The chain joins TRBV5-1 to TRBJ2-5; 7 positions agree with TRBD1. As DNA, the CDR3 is TGCGCCAGCAGCTTAGACAGGGTAGGACAAGAGACCCAGTACTTC. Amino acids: CASSLDRVGQETQYF.